This paragraph covers one TCR beta chain sequence. One end of the junction does not line up with germline, which may come from a read error. The data derive from a study of control samples from healthy donors and cancer patients. The germline V gene encodes CDR1 SGHNT and CDR2 YYREEE (reference sequence). This CDR3 has 15 amino acids. Profiling relied on immunoSEQ multiplex PCR, and the TCRdb table lists in-frame clones only, not all of them. The sample shows around 100,000 clones, roughly 87% of them seen only once. This clonotype originated in a woman aged 45-59 years in good health. This chain links TRBV5-4 with TRBJ2-2, with 8 positions matching TRBD1. The sequenced material came from blood. CDR3 sequence reads: CASSFLQGASGELFF. The CDR3 DNA reads TGTGCCAGCAGCTTTCTGCAGGGGGCATCCGGAGAGCTGTTTTTT.